The sequence of this TCR beta chain was determined in a study of shared clonotypes between healthy human individuals. Study-wide context: Per donor, three plates held CD4 naive cells, three held CD4 memory, two held CD8 naive and one held CD8 memory.

As to this clone: Its target is not known.

Trimming removed 0 bases at V and 4 bases at J, with 10 bases between. This CDR3 is 15 amino acids long. Germline V lookup: CDR1 SGHAT, CDR2 FQNNGV. Original processing notes: Filtering differed for immunoSEQ, which gave only junction sequences without quality scores. Clones were sequenced by immunoSEQ multiplex PCR, and TCRdb holds only the in-frame ones, with some missing. V, J and clone size derive from that table, while D and trimming were established from the DNA sequence. The table records about 1 million clones, about three quarters of them present only once. Study observations and caveats: Measured sharing among donors was expected to vary with sequencing depth.

Sequencing used memory CD4+ T cells sorted from blood. Subset: CD45RA-negative fraction. The receptor was isolated from a young man in good health. V and J are TRBV11-2 and TRBJ1-5; D is unclear. The CDR3 region has the DNA TGTGCCAGCAGCTTAGAACCGTTCGGGAATCAGCCCCAGCATTTT. Residues: CASSLEPFGNQPQHF.